This is a list of T cell receptor beta chains from one sample in a study of cytomegalovirus exposure and HLA in healthy donors. Sequencing used immunoSEQ multiplex PCR; TCRdb keeps in-frame clones, though not all of them. The profile shows about 110,000 clones, around 80% of them singletons. The specimen was PBMCs. The receptors were sampled from a woman in her sixties in good health and CMV-seropositive. CDR3s include the opening cysteine and the closing phenylalanine or tryptophan. A D gene is named only where the DNA matches it firmly.

v_gene: TRBV4-1
d_gene: .
CDR3aa: CASSQGQAALNYGYTF

v_gene: TRBV28
d_gene: .
CDR3aa: CASNGRSSYGYTF

v_gene: TRBV25-1
d_gene: TRBD1
CDR3aa: CAVDRGLGTQYF

v_gene: TRBV6-1
d_gene: TRBD1
CDR3aa: CASSDGLGGQGYGYTF

v_gene: TRBV7-9
d_gene: .
CDR3aa: CASSLALGGLYGYTF

v_gene: TRBV19
d_gene: .
CDR3aa: CASSITGQGTYGYTF

v_gene: TRBV21-1
d_gene: .
CDR3aa: CASSIPSRESLFNEQFF

v_gene: TRBV9
d_gene: TRBD1
CDR3aa: CASSDNRGRTEAFF

v_gene: TRBV4-2
d_gene: .
CDR3aa: CASSQVMRQVPYEQYF

v_gene: TRBV28
d_gene: .
CDR3aa: CASSALLAVSTGELFF